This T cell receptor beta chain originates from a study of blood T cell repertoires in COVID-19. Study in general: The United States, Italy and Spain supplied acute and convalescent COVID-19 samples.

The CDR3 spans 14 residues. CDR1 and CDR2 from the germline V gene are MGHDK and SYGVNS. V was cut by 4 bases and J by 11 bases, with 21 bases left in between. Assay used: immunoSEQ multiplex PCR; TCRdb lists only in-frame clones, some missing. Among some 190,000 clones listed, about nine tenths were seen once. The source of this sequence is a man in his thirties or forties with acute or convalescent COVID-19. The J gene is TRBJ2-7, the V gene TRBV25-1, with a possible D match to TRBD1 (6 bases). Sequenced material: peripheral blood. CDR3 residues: CASSGRTALVPKYF. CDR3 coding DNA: TGTGCCAGCAGTGGACGGACAGCCCTGGTTCCCAAGTACTTC.